The 20 T cell receptor beta chains reported below all come from one sample, sequenced in a study of T cell changes during pregnancy in multiple sclerosis. Method: immunoSEQ multiplex PCR; TCRdb's copy keeps in-frame clones and lacks some. The sample consists of roughly 76,000 clones, roughly 91% of them appearing once. The specimen comprised CD4+ T cells from peripheral blood mononuclear cells, sampled after pregnancy. The origin of the receptors is a female donor with multiple sclerosis, enrolled in a pregnancy study.

This chain links TRBV7-3 with TRBJ1-1; no reliable D call. Germline lookup yields CDR1 SGHTA and CDR2 FQGTGA. This CDR3 spans 16 amino acids. The V and J ends lost 1 base and 4 bases respectively, with 16 bases between them. CDR3 nucleotide sequence: TGTGCCAGCAGCTTAAGTTCCCCCGGGTTAGGCACTGAAGCTTTCTTT. Translation gives CASSLSSPGLGTEAFF.

The chain couples TRBV27 to TRBJ2-1, with D unresolved. V was clipped by 2 bases and J by 9 bases, with 11 bases between them. The CDR3 has 13 residues. Germline V lookup: CDR1 MNHEY, CDR2 SMNVEV (reference sequence). This chain's CDR3 is CASSLRFSGEQFF. The CDR3 coding sequence is TGTGCCAGCAGTTTAAGATTTTCGGGTGAGCAGTTCTTC.

V gene TRBV27 combines with J gene TRBJ1-5, with TRBD1 matching over 10 bases. This CDR3 has 16 amino acids. V dropped 6 bases and J dropped 2; count of bases not matched to a gene: 7. Germline V lookup: CDR1 MNHEY, CDR2 SMNVEV (reference sequence). The CDR3 loop is CASSPRGTGGNQPQHF. As DNA, the CDR3 is TGTGCCAGCAGCCCAAGAGGGACAGGGGGCAATCAGCCCCAGCATTTT.

The rearrangement uses TRBV5-1 and TRBJ2-3; 11 bases fit TRBD2. Germline values: CDR1 SGHRS, CDR2 YFSETQ. V was clipped by 4 bases and J by 2 bases; unmatched bases: 6. The CDR3 covers 16 residues. The CDR3 reads CASSTLAGGATDTQYF. CDR3 DNA sequence: TGCGCCAGCAGCACCCTAGCGGGAGGCGCCACAGATACGCAGTATTTT.

The CDR3 sequence is CASSVVVQFDTIYF. Here the CDR3 DNA reads TGTGCCAGCAGTGTGGTCGTCCAGTTTGACACCATATATTTT. This rearrangement joins TRBV6-4 to TRBJ1-3, with D hard to call. Germline V gene sequence: CDR1 MRHNA, CDR2 SNTAGT. The CDR3 has 14 amino acids. V lost 4 bases and J 8 bases, leaving 15 bases between the germline ends.

The chain couples TRBV9 to TRBJ2-5, with 8 bases lining up with TRBD1. The end of the DNA is better explained by TRBJ2-7, so the J call may be wrong. CDR3 length equals 12 residues. Germline CDR1 SGDLS, CDR2 YYNGEE. CDR3 sequence reads: CASLIRGREQYF. CDR3 DNA: TGTGCCAGTCTTATCAGGGGGCGCGAGCAGTACTTC.

The rearrangement joins TRBV27 to TRBJ1-1, with a possible D match to TRBD1 (5 bases). V shed 1 base and J shed 6 bases, with 12 bases lying between them. The CDR3 spans 14 residues. Germline assignment: CDR1 MNHEY and CDR2 SMNVEV (reference sequence). The CDR3 DNA reads TGTGCCAGCAGTTTATTCCCAGGGTCAGCTGAAGCTTTCTTT. Amino acids: CASSLFPGSAEAFF.

The chain recombines TRBV7-3 with TRBJ1-2; D remains ambiguous. Per germline, CDR1 SGHTA and CDR2 FQGTGA. Trimming took off 5 bases at V and 2 bases at J, with 9 bases between the two ends. CDR3 length: 13 amino acids. Here the CDR3 DNA reads TGTGCCAGCAGCGGAGAGTTCAACTATGGCTACACCTTC. Its translation is CASSGEFNYGYTF.

V and J are TRBV27 and TRBJ2-3; 9 bases are shared with TRBD2. The CDR3 contains 16 residues. The ends lost 6 bases at V and 2 bases at J; junction bases unmatched: 9. Germline-derived CDR1 and CDR2 are MNHEY and SMNVEV (reference sequence). The CDR3 nucleotides read TGTGCCAGCAGCCCCACGACTAGCGGTTTCACAGATACGCAGTATTTT. Residues: CASSPTTSGFTDTQYF.

The rearrangement links TRBV18 to TRBJ1-5, with D possibly being TRBD1 (5 bases). The V end lost 3 bases, the J end lost 0 bases, and 12 bases lay between the germline ends. Germline V gene lookup returns CDR1 KGHSH and CDR2 LQKENI. CDR3 size: 16 residues. The CDR3 loop reads CASSPLRDYSNQPQHF. CDR3 sequence (DNA): TGTGCCAGCTCACCCCTTAGGGACTATAGCAATCAGCCCCAGCATTTT.

The chain couples TRBV19 to TRBJ2-7; 9 positions match TRBD1. Germline trimming cut 8 bases from V and 2 bases from J; bases unmatched to any gene: 7. The CDR3 covers 14 residues. Germline V gene data show CDR1 as LNHDA and CDR2 as SQIVND (reference sequence). As DNA, the CDR3 is TGTGCCAGTGGAGACAGGGGGAAGACCTACGAGCAGTACTTC. The encoded protein is CASGDRGKTYEQYF.

This rearrangement joins TRBV4-1 to TRBJ2-7; TRBD1 aligns across 10 bases. The V segment lost 4 bases and the J segment 2 bases; nucleotides outside the gene matches: 5. Germline CDR1 MGHRA, CDR2 YSYEKL. This CDR3 is built from 15 residues. This CDR3 reads CASSRGQGGTYEQYF. The DNA of the CDR3 is TGCGCCAGCAGCCGCGGACAGGGGGGGACCTACGAGCAGTACTTC.

On this clone itself: Germline and junction disagree at one end, which may indicate a read error. The V call is TRBV4-1, the J call TRBJ1-2, with D possibly matching TRBD1 (5 bases). The CDR3 runs to 13 residues. Germline CDR1 and CDR2: MGHRA and YSYEKL. CDR3 amino acids: CASSQPGGRSRSF. CDR3 in DNA: TGCGCCAGCAGCCAACCCGGGGGTCGGTCGAGGTCCTTC.

The chain has TRBV5-5 and TRBJ1-3; D may be TRBD1 (6 bases). The CDR3 is 16 amino acids. V shed 5 bases and J shed 0 bases, with 15 bases lying between them. The germline V gene encodes CDR1 SGHKS and CDR2 YYEKEE (reference sequence). As DNA, the CDR3 is TGTGCCAGCAGTTTACAGGGCCAAAACTCTGGAAACACCATATATTTT. Residues: CASSLQGQNSGNTIYF.

In DNA form, the CDR3 reads TGTGCCAGCAGCCGGGGGGGGTTGGACAATCAGCCCCAGCATTTT. Residues: CASSRGGLDNQPQHF. The gene calls are TRBV7-2 and TRBJ1-5; possibly TRBD1 for D (5 bases). Germline lookup yields CDR1 SGHTA and CDR2 FQGNSA. The CDR3 runs 15 residues. Trimming pared 5 bases from V and 3 bases from J, leaving 14 bases between.

The rearrangement joins TRBV5-4 to TRBJ2-5; 8 nucleotides line up with TRBD2. CDR3 size: 13 residues. The germline V gene has CDR1 SGHNT and CDR2 YYREEE (reference sequence). Unmatched junction bases numbered 2, after V lost 3 bases and J lost 4 bases. In DNA form, the CDR3 reads TGTGCCAGCAGCTCGGGGGGGCGAGAGACCCAGTACTTC. The encoded protein is CASSSGGRETQYF.

The J gene is TRBJ2-6, the V gene TRBV27; weak D call: TRBD1 (6 bases). Germline V gene data show CDR1 as MNHEY and CDR2 as SMNVEV (reference sequence). The CDR3 has 18 amino acids. The V gene lost 6 bases and the J gene lost 0 bases, with 18 bases spanning the gap. The CDR3 region is CASRTDWGPHSGANVLTF. In DNA, the CDR3 is TGTGCCAGCAGAACGGATTGGGGGCCTCACTCTGGGGCCAACGTCCTGACTTTC.

This chain links TRBV6-6 with TRBJ1-3; D unclear. The CDR3 consists of 12 residues. The V gene lost 2 bases and the J gene lost 8 bases, with 7 bases spanning the gap. Germline CDR1 and CDR2: MNHNY and SVGAGI (reference sequence). The chain's CDR3 is CASSYREDTIYF. In nucleotides, the CDR3 is TGTGCCAGCAGTTACAGGGAGGACACCATATATTTT.

The chain combines TRBV27 with TRBJ1-5, with D uncertain. The germline V gene has CDR1 MNHEY and CDR2 SMNVEV (reference sequence). The CDR3 runs 12 residues. Trimming pared 7 bases from V and 3 bases from J, leaving 7 bases between. CDR3 in amino acids: CASIEPNQPQHF. The CDR3 DNA reads TGTGCCAGCATTGAGCCCAATCAGCCCCAGCATTTT.

The gene calls are TRBV28 and TRBJ2-2; D is perhaps TRBD1 (6 bases). The V gene's germline CDR1 is MDHEN and CDR2 SYDVKM. V gave up 2 bases and J gave up 3 bases, with 10 bases separating them. This CDR3 is 15 amino acids long. The CDR3 bases are TGTGCCAGCAGTTTAGGGGACAAACACACCGGGGAGCTGTTTTTT. Its protein is CASSLGDKHTGELFF.